These 4 T cell receptor beta chains were all obtained from the same sample, sequenced in a study of cytomegalovirus exposure and HLA in healthy donors. PCR involved 60 Vbeta and 13 Jbeta primers. Data came from immunoSEQ multiplex PCR; TCRdb stores just in-frame clones and leaves some out. Of 150,000 or so clones in the sample, more than 70% are singletons; the top ten hold 0.38%. The sequenced sample consisted of PBMCs. The receptors come from a boy aged 2 to 10 in good health and CMV-seronegative.

The chain has TRBV9 and TRBJ1-2; D call uncertain. Germline CDR1 reads SGDLS; CDR2 reads YYNGEE. V dropped 0 bases and J dropped 4 bases, with 13 bases sitting between them. This CDR3 has 15 residues. CDR3 DNA: TGTGCCAGCAGCGTAGATTCAGCGGTCTTCTATGGCTACACCTTC. Translation gives CASSVDSAVFYGYTF.

The gene calls are TRBV7-8 and TRBJ1-5; 7 bases align to TRBD1. Germline-derived CDR1 and CDR2 are SGHVS and FQNEAQ. V lost 4 bases and J lost 4; bases outside the gene matches: 1. This CDR3 region has 13 residues. CDR3 nucleotides: TGTGCCAGCAGCTCGGACAGGAATCAGCCCCAGCATTTT. Protein: CASSSDRNQPQHF.

Only one count was recorded for this clone. In nucleotides, the CDR3 is TGTGCCAGCAGCTTAGAGGGGCCTTTAGCCAAAAACATTCAGTACTTC. Translation: CASSLEGPLAKNIQYF. This chain links TRBV7-8 with TRBJ2-4; a possible D gene is TRBD1 (5 bases). CDR1 and CDR2 from the germline V gene are SGHVS and FQNEAQ. The CDR3 extends over 16 amino acids. Deletions cut 1 base from V and 0 bases from J, with 10 bases between.

This sequence joins TRBV5-1 and TRBJ2-7, with TRBD1 identical over 8 bases. The CDR3 runs 15 residues. V gave up 0 bases and J gave up 6 bases; unmatched junction bases: 8. CDR1 and CDR2 from the germline V gene are SGHRS and YFSETQ. The CDR3 region is CASSLGPGQASEQYF. The CDR3, as DNA: TGCGCCAGCAGCTTGGGGCCGGGACAGGCTTCCGAGCAGTACTTC.